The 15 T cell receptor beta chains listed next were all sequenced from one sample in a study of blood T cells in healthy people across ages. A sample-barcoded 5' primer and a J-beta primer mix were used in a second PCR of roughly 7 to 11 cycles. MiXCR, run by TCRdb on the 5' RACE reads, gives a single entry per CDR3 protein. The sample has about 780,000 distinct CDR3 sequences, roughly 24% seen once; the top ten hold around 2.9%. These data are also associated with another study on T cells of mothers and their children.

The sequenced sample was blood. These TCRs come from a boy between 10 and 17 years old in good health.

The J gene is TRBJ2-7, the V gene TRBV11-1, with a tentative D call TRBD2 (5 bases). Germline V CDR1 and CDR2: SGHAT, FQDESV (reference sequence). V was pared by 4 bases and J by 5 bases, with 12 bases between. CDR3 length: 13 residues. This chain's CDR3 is CASSWRPRDEQYF. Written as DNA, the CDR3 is TGTGCCAGCAGCTGGCGACCGCGGGACGAGCAGTACTTC.

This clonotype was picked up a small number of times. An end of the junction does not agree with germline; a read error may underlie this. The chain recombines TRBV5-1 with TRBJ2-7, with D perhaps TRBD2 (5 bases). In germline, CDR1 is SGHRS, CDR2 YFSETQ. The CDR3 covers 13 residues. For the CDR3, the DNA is TGCGCCGGCAGCTTTACCGGGAACCACGAGCAGTACTTC. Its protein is CAGSFTGNHEQYF.

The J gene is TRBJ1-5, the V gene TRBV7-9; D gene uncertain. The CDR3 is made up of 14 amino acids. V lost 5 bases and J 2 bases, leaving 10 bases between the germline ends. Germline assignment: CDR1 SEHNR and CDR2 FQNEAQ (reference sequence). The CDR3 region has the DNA TGTGCCAGCAGCCATTCGGCAGGCAATCAGCCCCAGCATTTT. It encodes CASSHSAGNQPQHF.

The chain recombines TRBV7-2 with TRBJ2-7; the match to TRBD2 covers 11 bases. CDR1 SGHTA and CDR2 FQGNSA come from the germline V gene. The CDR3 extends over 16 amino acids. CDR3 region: CACSYTGTSGFYEQYV. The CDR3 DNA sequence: TGTGCCTGCAGTTACACCGGGACTAGCGGCTTTTACGAGCAGTACGTC.

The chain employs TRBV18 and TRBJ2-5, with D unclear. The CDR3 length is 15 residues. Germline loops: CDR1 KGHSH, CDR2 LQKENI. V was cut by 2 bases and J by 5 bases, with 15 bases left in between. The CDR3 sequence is CASSPGEGRSETQYF. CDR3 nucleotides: TGTGCCAGCTCACCAGGGGAAGGACGGTCGGAGACCCAGTACTTC.

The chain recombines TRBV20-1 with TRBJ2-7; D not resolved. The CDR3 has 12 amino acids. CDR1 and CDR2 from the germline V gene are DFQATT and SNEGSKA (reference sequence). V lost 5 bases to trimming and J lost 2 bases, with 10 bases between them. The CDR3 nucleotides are TGCAGTGCTCATAGCAGGACCTACGAGCAGTACTTC. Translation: CSAHSRTYEQYF.

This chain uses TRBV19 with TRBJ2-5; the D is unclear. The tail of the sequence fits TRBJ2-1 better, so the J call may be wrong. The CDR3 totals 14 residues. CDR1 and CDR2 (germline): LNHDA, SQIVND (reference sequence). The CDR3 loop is CASGTILLEYEQFF. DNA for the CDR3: TGTGCCAGTGGTACAATCCTCCTAGAGTATGAGCAGTTCTTC.

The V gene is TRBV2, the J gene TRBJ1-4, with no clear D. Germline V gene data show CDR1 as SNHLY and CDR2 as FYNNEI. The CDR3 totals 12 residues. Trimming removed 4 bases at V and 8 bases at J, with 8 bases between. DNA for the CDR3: TGTGCCAGCAGTGTCCGGTCAGAAAAACTGTTTTTT. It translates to CASSVRSEKLFF.

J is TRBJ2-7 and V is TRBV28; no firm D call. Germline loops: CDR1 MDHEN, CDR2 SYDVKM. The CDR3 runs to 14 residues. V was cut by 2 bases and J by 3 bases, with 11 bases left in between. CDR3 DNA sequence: TGTGCCAGCAGTTTAGTTGAAGCGATCTACGAGCAGTACTTC. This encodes CASSLVEAIYEQYF.

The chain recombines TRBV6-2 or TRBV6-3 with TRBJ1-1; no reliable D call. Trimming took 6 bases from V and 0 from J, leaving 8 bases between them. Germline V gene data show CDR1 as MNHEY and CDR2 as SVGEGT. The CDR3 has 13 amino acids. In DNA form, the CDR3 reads TGTGCCAGCAGCGTTTATATGAACACTGAAGCTTTCTTT. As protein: CASSVYMNTEAFF.

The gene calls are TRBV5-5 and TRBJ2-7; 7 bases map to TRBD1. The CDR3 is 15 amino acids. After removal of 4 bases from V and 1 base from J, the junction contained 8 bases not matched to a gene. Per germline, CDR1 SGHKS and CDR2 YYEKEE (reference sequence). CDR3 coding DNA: TGTGCCAGCAGCGCGACAGGGCTGGGTTCCTACGAGCAGTACTTC. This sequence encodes CASSATGLGSYEQYF.

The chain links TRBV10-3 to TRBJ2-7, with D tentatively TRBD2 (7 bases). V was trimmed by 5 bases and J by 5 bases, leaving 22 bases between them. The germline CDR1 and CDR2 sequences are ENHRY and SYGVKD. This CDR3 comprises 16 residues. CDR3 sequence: CAISNLGGGRGNEQYF. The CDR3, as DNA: TGTGCCATCAGTAATTTAGGGGGGGGCCGAGGGAACGAGCAGTACTTC.

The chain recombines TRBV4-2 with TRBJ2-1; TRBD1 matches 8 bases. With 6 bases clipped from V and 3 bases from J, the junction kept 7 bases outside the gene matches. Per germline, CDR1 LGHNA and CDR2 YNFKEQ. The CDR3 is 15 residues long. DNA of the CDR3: TGTGCCAGCAGTACAACCGGGACAGGCTACAATGAGCAGTTCTTC. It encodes CASSTTGTGYNEQFF.

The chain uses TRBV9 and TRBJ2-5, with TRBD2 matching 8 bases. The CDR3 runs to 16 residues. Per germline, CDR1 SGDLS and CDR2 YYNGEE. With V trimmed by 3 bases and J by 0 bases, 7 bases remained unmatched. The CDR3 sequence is CASSARLATNQETQYF. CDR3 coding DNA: TGTGCCAGCAGCGCCCGACTAGCGACAAACCAAGAGACCCAGTACTTC.

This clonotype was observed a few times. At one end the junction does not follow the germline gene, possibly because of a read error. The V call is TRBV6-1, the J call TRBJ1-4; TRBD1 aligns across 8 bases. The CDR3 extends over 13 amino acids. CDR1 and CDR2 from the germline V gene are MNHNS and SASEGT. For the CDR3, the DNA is TGTGCCAGCAGTGAAAGTGACAGGGGTTTGGGCGAGTTT. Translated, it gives CASSESDRGLGEF.